One and the same sample provided the 8 T cell receptor beta chains below, sequenced in a study of blood T cell repertoires in COVID-19. The table came from immunoSEQ multiplex PCR; TCRdb's copy has only in-frame clones and leaves some out. The profile shows approximately 56,000 clones, 81% of them singletons. The sample consisted of peripheral blood. Receptors were obtained from a woman aged 80 or over with COVID-19, enrolled during active disease.

The V gene is TRBV6-5, the J gene TRBJ1-2; 11 bases map to TRBD1. Germline CDR1 and CDR2: MNHEY and SVGAGI. The CDR3 loop spans 14 amino acids. V trimming: 6 bases; J trimming: 4 bases; junction bases outside the gene matches: 4. Written as DNA, the CDR3 is TGTGCCAGCAGCCCGGACAGGGGGCTCTATGGCTACACCTTC. This codes for CASSPDRGLYGYTF.

The chain joins TRBV28 to TRBJ1-2; 7 bases are shared with TRBD1. CDR3 length: 13 residues. Germline V lookup: CDR1 MDHEN, CDR2 SYDVKM. Trimming at V came to 5 bases and at J to 8 bases, leaving 8 bases not matched to a gene. CDR3 region: CASSVGQELGYTF. CDR3 bases: TGTGCCAGCAGTGTCGGACAGGAGCTAGGCTACACCTTC.

This chain uses TRBV5-1 with TRBJ2-2; 9 bases are a match to TRBD2. Germline V gene sequence: CDR1 SGHRS, CDR2 YFSETQ. J lost 6 bases, V lost 4 bases, and 7 bases had no gene match. This CDR3 comprises 15 residues. The CDR3 spells CASSDNSGSAGELFF. In DNA form, the CDR3 reads TGCGCCAGCAGCGATAATAGCGGGAGCGCCGGGGAGCTGTTTTTT.

V gene TRBV11-2 combines with J gene TRBJ2-7, with unresolved D. Between the trimmed V and J ends, which lost 3 bases and 2 bases, there was a span of 5 bases. The germline gives CDR1 SGHAT, CDR2 FQNNGV. The length of the CDR3 is 12 residues. The DNA of the CDR3 is TGTGCCAGCAGCTTGCGGCCCTACGAGCAGTACTTC. Translated, it gives CASSLRPYEQYF. The variable domain in full, with the rest retrieved from reference TRBV11-2 and TRBJ2-7, is EAGVAQSPRYKIIEKRQSVAFWCNPISGHATLYWYQQILGQGPKLLIQFQNNGVVDDSQLPKDRFSAERLKGVDSTLKIQPAKLEDSAVYLCASSLRPYEQYFGPGTRLTVT.

This rearrangement joins TRBV19 to TRBJ2-3, with D hard to call. CDR3 size: 14 residues. Germline CDR1 LNHDA, CDR2 SQIVND (reference sequence). Trimming stripped 8 bases from V and 0 bases from J, with 12 bases between. The CDR3, as DNA: TGTGCCAGTTCGACATCCACTAGCACAGATACGCAGTATTTT. Amino acid sequence: CASSTSTSTDTQYF.

This clone turned up a few times. The V and J genes are TRBV7-2 and TRBJ1-2; D is perhaps TRBD1 (5 bases). Trimming pared 5 bases from V and 5 bases from J, leaving 18 bases between. The germline gives CDR1 SGHTA, CDR2 FQGNSA. CDR3 length equals 15 residues. CDR3 loop: CASSPQAGTTYGYTF. CDR3 nucleotide sequence: TGTGCCAGCAGCCCACAGGCAGGCACCACTTATGGCTACACCTTC.

The chain is built from TRBV7-9 and TRBJ2-7; 7 bases are a match to TRBD2. The CDR3 is made up of 15 amino acids. J was trimmed by 5 bases and V by 1 base; bases with no gene match: 8. Germline assignment: CDR1 SEHNR and CDR2 FQNEAQ (reference sequence). In DNA form, the CDR3 reads TGTGCCAGCAGCTTAGAAGGTCGGCTAGCGGACGAGCAGTACTTC. It translates to CASSLEGRLADEQYF.

For the CDR3, the DNA is TGTGCCAGCAGCGTAAGTTACGGGAGGGAGACCCAGTACTTC. The encoded protein is CASSVSYGRETQYF. This rearrangement joins TRBV9 to TRBJ2-5; TRBD2 agrees at 7 bases. In germline, CDR1 is SGDLS, CDR2 YYNGEE. The CDR3 spans 14 residues. V lost 1 base and J lost 5; bases outside the gene matches: 5.